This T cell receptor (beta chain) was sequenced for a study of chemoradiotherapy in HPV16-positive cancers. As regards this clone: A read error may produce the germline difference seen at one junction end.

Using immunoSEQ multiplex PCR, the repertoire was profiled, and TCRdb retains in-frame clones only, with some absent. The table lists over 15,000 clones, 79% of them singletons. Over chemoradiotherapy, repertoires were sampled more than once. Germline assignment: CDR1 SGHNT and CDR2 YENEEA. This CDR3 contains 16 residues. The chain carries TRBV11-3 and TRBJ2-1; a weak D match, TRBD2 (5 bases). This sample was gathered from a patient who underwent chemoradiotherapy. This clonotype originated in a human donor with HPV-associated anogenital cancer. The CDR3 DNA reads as TGTGCCAGCAGTTTAGGACGGGAACGCTCCTACAATGAGCAGTTCTTC. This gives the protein CASSLGRERSYNEQFF.